Each of the 19 T cell receptor beta chains below was sequenced from the same sample in a study of cytomegalovirus exposure and HLA in healthy donors. PCR was performed using 60 Vbeta and 13 Jbeta primers. Measured with immunoSEQ multiplex PCR; TCRdb has only the in-frame clones, and not every one. The top ten clones hold more than 0.6% of a sample with 200,000 or so clones, roughly 83% of them seen once. Sequenced: PBMCs. Receptor source: a boy aged 2 to 9 in good health and CMV-seronegative.

The V and J genes are TRBV9 and TRBJ1-1, with 8 bases identical to TRBD1. The V segment lost 4 bases and the J segment 5 bases; nucleotides outside the gene matches: 10. Germline V gene data show CDR1 as SGDLS and CDR2 as YYNGEE. There are 15 residues in the CDR3. CDR3 loop: CASSPRSRTGTEAFF. The CDR3 DNA sequence: TGTGCCAGCAGCCCGCGTTCTAGGACAGGGACTGAAGCTTTCTTT.

The chain links TRBV30 to TRBJ1-1; D remains ambiguous. The length of the CDR3 is 16 residues. V shed 1 base and J shed 0 bases, with 15 bases lying between them. Germline V gene data show CDR1 as GTSNPN and CDR2 as SVGIG (reference sequence). The CDR3 here is CAWSGAGVLMNTEAFF. DNA for the CDR3: TGTGCCTGGAGTGGGGCCGGGGTACTAATGAACACTGAAGCTTTCTTT.

This CDR3 is CASRGQGVLATEAFF. The CDR3 DNA follows: TGTGCGTCACGGGGACAGGGAGTGTTGGCCACTGAAGCTTTCTTT. The V call is TRBV27, the J call TRBJ1-1; 9 bases are shared with TRBD1. Germline CDR1 MNHEY, CDR2 SMNVEV (reference sequence). The length of the CDR3 is 15 residues.

This rearrangement joins TRBV4-2 to TRBJ2-7, with 8 bases that match TRBD2. This CDR3 spans 15 amino acids. J was trimmed by 3 bases and V by 1 base; bases with no gene match: 5. Germline values: CDR1 LGHNA, CDR2 YNFKEQ. CDR3 amino acids: CASSQVAGRHYEQYF. Here the CDR3 DNA reads TGTGCCAGCAGCCAAGTAGCGGGGAGACACTACGAGCAGTACTTC.

The V call is TRBV9, the J call TRBJ1-2; D is undetermined. This CDR3 spans 14 amino acids. The V end was cut by 1 base, the J end by 4 bases, with 11 bases between. Germline V CDR1 and CDR2: SGDLS, YYNGEE. The CDR3 loop is CASSVWEGFYGYTF. CDR3 nucleotides: TGTGCCAGCAGCGTATGGGAGGGTTTCTATGGCTACACCTTC.

The rearrangement joins TRBV6-5 to TRBJ1-6, with no clear D. The germline CDR1 and CDR2 sequences are MNHEY and SVGAGI. V lost 7 bases, J lost 7 bases, and 17 bases lay in between. The length of the CDR3 is 15 residues. CDR3 sequence (DNA): TGTGCCAGCACCCTAGGGTTGCGAGGGAATTCACCCCTCCACTTT. Encoded protein: CASTLGLRGNSPLHF.

The chain uses TRBV5-1 and TRBJ1-1; D is ambiguous. The CDR3 loop spans 16 amino acids. V was cut by 1 base and J by 7 bases, with 20 bases left in between. Germline V gene sequence: CDR1 SGHRS, CDR2 YFSETQ. CDR3: CASSLTTGMGINEAFF. CDR3 sequence (DNA): TGCGCCAGCAGCTTGACTACCGGGATGGGGATAAATGAAGCTTTCTTT.

About this clone itself: At one end, the junction sequence differs from germline, possibly due to a read error. The chain joins TRBV5-4 to TRBJ2-1, with 11 bases that match TRBD2. Per germline, CDR1 SGHNT and CDR2 YYREEE (reference sequence). This CDR3 has 15 amino acids. CDR3 region: CASRGGLAEYTEQFF. The CDR3 DNA reads as TGTGCCAGCAGGGGGGGACTAGCGGAATACACTGAGCAGTTCTTC.

Details on this clone: The identical CDR3 is also encoded by other nucleotide sequences in the sample. J is TRBJ2-1 and V is TRBV5-1, with TRBD2 identical over 8 bases. Per germline, CDR1 SGHRS and CDR2 YFSETQ. The CDR3 totals 16 residues. The J segment lost 1 base and the V segment lost 0 bases, leaving 3 bases of the junction unmatched. Written as DNA, the CDR3 is TGCGCCAGCAGCTTGGCCGGGGGGGGATCCTACAATGAGCAGTTCTTC. It translates to CASSLAGGGSYNEQFF. Drawing the rest from reference TRBV5-1 and TRBJ2-1, the complete variable domain is KAGVTQTPRYLIKTRGQQVTLSCSPISGHRSVSWYQQTPGQGLQFLFEYFSETQRNKGNFPGRFSGRQFSNSRSEMNVSTLELGDSALYLCASSLAGGGSYNEQFFGPGTRLTVL.

This chain joins TRBV27 and TRBJ2-7; D may be TRBD1 (5 bases). The CDR3 is 15 residues long. V lost 4 bases, J lost 2 bases, and 15 bases lay in between. CDR1 is MNHEY and CDR2 is SMNVEV in the germline V gene (reference sequence). For the CDR3, the DNA is TGTGCCAGCAGTTACAGACAGCCAGGTACCTACGAGCAGTACTTC. Encoded protein: CASSYRQPGTYEQYF.

V usage is TRBV7-9 and J usage is TRBJ1-1; D is unclear. This CDR3 has 12 amino acids. CDR1 is SEHNR and CDR2 is FQNEAQ in the germline V gene (reference sequence). V dropped 9 bases and J dropped 6 bases, with 14 bases sitting between them. As DNA, the CDR3 is TGTGCCAGTTACGGGGTTAGCGCTGAAGCTTTCTTT. Its translation: CASYGVSAEAFF.

The chain recombines TRBV7-2 with TRBJ1-2; D possibly corresponds to TRBD1 (6 bases). V lost 3 bases and J 4 bases, leaving 9 bases between the germline ends. This CDR3 has 13 amino acids. Germline CDR1 is SGHTA and CDR2 is FQGNSA. In DNA form, the CDR3 reads TGTGCCAGCAGCTTTACAGGGACCTATGGCTACACCTTC. Translated, it gives CASSFTGTYGYTF.

This chain links TRBV5-4 with TRBJ2-3; 8 bases are shared with TRBD2. The CDR3 is made up of 16 amino acids. Germline CDR1 reads SGHNT; CDR2 reads YYREEE (reference sequence). J was trimmed by 6 bases and V by 0 bases; bases with no gene match: 9. The CDR3 here is CASSLGTSGSGDTQYF. Written as DNA, the CDR3 is TGTGCCAGCAGCTTGGGAACTAGCGGAAGTGGGGATACGCAGTATTTT.

V is TRBV7-9 and J is TRBJ1-3; D call uncertain. The CDR3 sequence is 12 residues long. Per germline, CDR1 SEHNR and CDR2 FQNEAQ (reference sequence). V was clipped by 5 bases and J by 3 bases, with 5 bases between them. DNA of the CDR3: TGTGCCAGCAGCGGCGGTGGAAACACCATATATTTT. Translation gives CASSGGGNTIYF.

The chain combines TRBV29-1 with TRBJ2-5; 7 nucleotides match TRBD1. CDR1 SQVTM and CDR2 ANQGSEA come from the germline V gene. The length of the CDR3 is 14 residues. After removal of 5 bases from V and 3 bases from J, the junction contained 9 bases not matched to a gene. The CDR3 protein is CSVLRMGQKETQYF. CDR3 in DNA: TGCAGCGTTCTAAGGATGGGACAGAAAGAGACCCAGTACTTC. The full variable domain, in which reference TRBV29-1 and TRBJ2-5 provide the parts outside the CDR3, is SAVISQKPSRDICQRGTSLTIQCQVDSQVTMMFWYRQQPGQSLTLIATANQGSEATYESGFVIDKFPISRPNLTFSTLTVSNMSPEDSSIYLCSVLRMGQKETQYFGPGTRLLVL.

CDR3 in amino acids: CSTGQATEQFF. CDR3 sequence (DNA): TGCAGCACGGGACAGGCTACTGAGCAGTTCTTC. V is TRBV29-1 and J is TRBJ2-1; 8 bases map to TRBD1. Germline values: CDR1 SQVTM, CDR2 ANQGSEA. Unmatched junction bases numbered 6, after V lost 8 bases and J lost 9 bases. The CDR3 has 11 amino acids.

This sequence joins TRBV19 and TRBJ1-1, with D possibly TRBD1 on 6 matching bases. The CDR3 sequence is 14 residues long. With 1 base removed from V and 1 base from J, the gap between germline ends came to 7 bases. CDR1 and CDR2 from the germline V gene are LNHDA and SQIVND (reference sequence). The CDR3 sequence is CASSIGTANTEAFF. The CDR3 DNA reads as TGTGCCAGTAGTATAGGGACAGCGAACACTGAAGCTTTCTTT.

The chain recombines TRBV5-1 with TRBJ1-1; TRBD1 agrees at 8 bases. Looked up from germline, CDR1 is SGHRS and CDR2 is YFSETQ. The V gene end was trimmed by 6 bases and the J gene end by 6 bases; junction bases not matched to a gene: 7. The CDR3 extends over 13 amino acids. CDR3 in DNA: TGCGCCAGCAACCTGGACAGGGCCGCTGAAGCTTTCTTT. Protein product: CASNLDRAAEAFF.

The chain employs TRBV11-2 and TRBJ1-1; 9 nucleotides line up with TRBD1. CDR1 SGHAT and CDR2 FQNNGV come from the germline V gene. The V segment lost 5 bases and the J segment 5 bases; nucleotides outside the gene matches: 9. This CDR3 is built from 15 residues. DNA for the CDR3: TGTGCCAGCAGCCCCCTGGACAGGGGAGGGACTGAAGCTTTCTTT. Its translation is CASSPLDRGGTEAFF.